This entry concerns a single T cell receptor beta chain. The data were produced by immunoSEQ multiplex PCR, yet TCRdb's version contains in-frame clones alone and is incomplete. The data contain about 180,000 clones, roughly 89% of them singletons. The sample comes from a study of blood T cell repertoires in COVID-19. The sample taken for sequencing was PBMCs or T cells enriched from blood (not recorded which). The TCR was taken from a woman aged 40 to 50 with acute COVID-19.

The CDR3: CSVASGTGARHTDTQYF. The CDR3 DNA reads as TGCAGCGTCGCCTCCGGGACAGGGGCACGACACACAGATACGCAGTATTTT. This chain links TRBV29-1 with TRBJ2-3; 10 bases line up with TRBD1. Trimming removed 6 bases from V and 2 bases from J; junction bases left unmatched: 14. From germline, CDR1 is SQVTM and CDR2 ANQGSEA. The length of the CDR3 is 17 residues.